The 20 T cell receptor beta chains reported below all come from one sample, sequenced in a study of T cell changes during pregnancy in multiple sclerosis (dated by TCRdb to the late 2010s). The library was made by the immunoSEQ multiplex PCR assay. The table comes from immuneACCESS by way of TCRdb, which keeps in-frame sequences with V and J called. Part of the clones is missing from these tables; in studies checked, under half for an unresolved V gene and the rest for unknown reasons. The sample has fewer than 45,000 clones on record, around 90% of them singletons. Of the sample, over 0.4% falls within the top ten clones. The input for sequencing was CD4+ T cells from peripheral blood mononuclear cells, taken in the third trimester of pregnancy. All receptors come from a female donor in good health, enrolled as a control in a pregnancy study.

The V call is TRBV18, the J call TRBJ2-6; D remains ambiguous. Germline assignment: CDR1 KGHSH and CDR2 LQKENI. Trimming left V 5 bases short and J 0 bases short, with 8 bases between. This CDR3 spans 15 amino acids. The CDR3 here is CASSNSFSGANVLTF. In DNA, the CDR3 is TGTGCCAGCTCAAACAGCTTCTCTGGGGCCAACGTCCTGACTTTC.

For the CDR3, the DNA is TGTGCCAGCAGTGGGCAGGGACAGGGCGACAATCAGCCCCAGCATTTT. Protein: CASSGQGQGDNQPQHF. The chain has TRBV6-6 and TRBJ1-5, with 9 bases fitting TRBD1. CDR3 size: 16 residues. The V segment lost 5 bases and the J segment 3 bases; nucleotides outside the gene matches: 8. Germline-derived CDR1 and CDR2 are MNHNY and SVGAGI (reference sequence).

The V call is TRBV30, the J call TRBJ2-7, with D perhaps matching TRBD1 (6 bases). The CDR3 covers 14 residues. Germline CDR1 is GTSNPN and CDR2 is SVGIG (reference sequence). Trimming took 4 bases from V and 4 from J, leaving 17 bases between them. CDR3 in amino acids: CAWTDRLGPYEQYF. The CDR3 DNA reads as TGTGCCTGGACTGACAGGCTGGGACCTTACGAGCAGTACTTC.

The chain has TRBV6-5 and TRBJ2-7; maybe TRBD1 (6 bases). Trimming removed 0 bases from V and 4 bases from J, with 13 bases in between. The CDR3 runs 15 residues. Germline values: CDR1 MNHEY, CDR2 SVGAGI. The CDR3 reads CASSYSTAGAYEQYF. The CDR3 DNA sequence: TGTGCCAGCAGTTACTCGACGGCAGGGGCATACGAGCAGTACTTC.

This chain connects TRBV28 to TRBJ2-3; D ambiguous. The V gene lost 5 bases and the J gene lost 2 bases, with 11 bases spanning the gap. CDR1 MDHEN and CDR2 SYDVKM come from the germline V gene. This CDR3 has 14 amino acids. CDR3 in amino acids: CASSLLGYTDTQYF. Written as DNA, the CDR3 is TGTGCCAGCAGTCTACTTGGTTACACAGATACGCAGTATTTT.

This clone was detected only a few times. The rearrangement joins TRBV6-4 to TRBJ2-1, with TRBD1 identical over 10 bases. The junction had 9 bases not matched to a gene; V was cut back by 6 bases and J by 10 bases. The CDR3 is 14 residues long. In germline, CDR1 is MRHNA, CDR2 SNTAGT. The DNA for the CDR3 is TGTGCCAGCAGCGCAGACAGGGGGCGAGGAGAGCAGTTCTTC. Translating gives CASSADRGRGEQFF.

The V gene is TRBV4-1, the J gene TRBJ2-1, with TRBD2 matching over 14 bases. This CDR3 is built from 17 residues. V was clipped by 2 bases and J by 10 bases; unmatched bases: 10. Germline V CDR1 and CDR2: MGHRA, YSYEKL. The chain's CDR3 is CASSQRTSGGFRDEQFF. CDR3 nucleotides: TGCGCCAGCAGCCAAAGGACTAGCGGGGGGTTTCGGGACGAGCAGTTCTTC.

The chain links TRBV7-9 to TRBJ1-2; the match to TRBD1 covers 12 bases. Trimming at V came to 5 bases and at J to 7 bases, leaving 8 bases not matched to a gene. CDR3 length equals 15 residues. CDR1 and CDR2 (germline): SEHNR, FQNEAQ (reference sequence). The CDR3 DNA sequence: TGTGCCAGCAGCAGAGGGACAGGGGGCGGGGTTGGCTACACCTTC. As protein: CASSRGTGGGVGYTF.

CDR3 region: CASSLIGGSQGYTF. The DNA of the CDR3 is TGTGCCAGCAGCTTAATAGGAGGGTCCCAGGGCTACACCTTC. This chain links TRBV7-3 with TRBJ1-2; no clear D gene. V was pared by 1 base and J by 8 bases, with 14 bases between. CDR1 and CDR2 from the germline V gene are SGHTA and FQGTGA. This CDR3 contains 14 residues.

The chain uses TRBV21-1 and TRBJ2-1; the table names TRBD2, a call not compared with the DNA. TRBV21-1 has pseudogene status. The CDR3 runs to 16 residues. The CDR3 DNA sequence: TGTGCCAGCAGCAAACCCATCCCGGCGGGAGTCCTTGAGCAGTTCTTC. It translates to CASSKPIPAGVLEQFF.

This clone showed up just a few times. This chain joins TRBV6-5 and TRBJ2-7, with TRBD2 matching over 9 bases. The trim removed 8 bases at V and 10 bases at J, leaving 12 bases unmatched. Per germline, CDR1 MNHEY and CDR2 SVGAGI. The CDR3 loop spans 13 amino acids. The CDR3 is CASLSSGDRKQYF. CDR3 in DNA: TGTGCCAGCCTTTCTAGCGGGGACAGAAAACAGTACTTC.

The DNA of the CDR3 is TGTGCTAGTGGTTTGGTACTCGGAGCTCAGCAGTTCTTC. It is translated as CASGLVLGAQQFF. The chain employs TRBV12-5 and TRBJ2-1, with D hard to call. CDR3 length: 13 amino acids. Germline CDR1 reads LGHNT; CDR2 reads FRNRAP. The V and J ends lost 0 bases and 11 bases respectively, with 11 bases between them.

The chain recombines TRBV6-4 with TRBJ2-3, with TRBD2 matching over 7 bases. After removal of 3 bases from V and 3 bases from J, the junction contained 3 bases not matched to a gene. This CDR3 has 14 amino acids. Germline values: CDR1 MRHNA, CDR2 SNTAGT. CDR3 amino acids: CASSEMGGTDTQYF. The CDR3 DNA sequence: TGTGCCAGCAGTGAAATGGGGGGGACAGATACGCAGTATTTT.

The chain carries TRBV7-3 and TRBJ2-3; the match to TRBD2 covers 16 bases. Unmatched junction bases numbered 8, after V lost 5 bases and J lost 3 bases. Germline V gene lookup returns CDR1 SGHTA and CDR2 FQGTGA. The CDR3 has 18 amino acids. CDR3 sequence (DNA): TGTGCCAGCAGCCTGGGACTAGCGGGGGGGCGTTTTACAGATACGCAGTATTTT. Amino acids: CASSLGLAGGRFTDTQYF. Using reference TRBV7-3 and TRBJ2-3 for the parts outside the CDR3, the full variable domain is GAGVSQTPSNKVTEKGKYVELRCDPISGHTALYWYRQSLGQGPEFLIYFQGTGAADDSGLPNDRFFAVRPEGSVSTLKIQRTERGDSAVYLCASSLGLAGGRFTDTQYFGPGTRLTVL.

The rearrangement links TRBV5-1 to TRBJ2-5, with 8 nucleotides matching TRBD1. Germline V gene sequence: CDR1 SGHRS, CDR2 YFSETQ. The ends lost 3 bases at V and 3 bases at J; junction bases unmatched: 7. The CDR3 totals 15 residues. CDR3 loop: CASSWTHRGKETQYF. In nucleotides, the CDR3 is TGCGCCAGCAGCTGGACCCACAGGGGGAAAGAGACCCAGTACTTC.

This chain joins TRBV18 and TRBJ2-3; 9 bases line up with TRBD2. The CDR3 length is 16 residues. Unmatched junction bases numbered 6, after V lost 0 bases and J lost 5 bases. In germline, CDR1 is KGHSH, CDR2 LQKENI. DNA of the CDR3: TGTGCCAGCTCACCACCCAGCGGGAGGAAGAAAGATACGCAGTATTTT. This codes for CASSPPSGRKKDTQYF. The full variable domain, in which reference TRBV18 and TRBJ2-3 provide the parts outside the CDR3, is NAGVMQNPRHLVRRRGQEARLRCSPMKGHSHVYWYRQLPEEGLKFMVYLQKENIIDESGMPKERFSAEFPKEGPSILRIQQVVRGDSAAYFCASSPPSGRKKDTQYFGPGTRLTVL.

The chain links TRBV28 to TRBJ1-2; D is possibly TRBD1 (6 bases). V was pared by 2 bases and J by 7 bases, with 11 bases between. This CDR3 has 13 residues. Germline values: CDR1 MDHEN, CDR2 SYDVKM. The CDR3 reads CASSLEGVGGYTF. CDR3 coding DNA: TGTGCCAGCAGTTTAGAGGGGGTTGGTGGCTACACCTTC.

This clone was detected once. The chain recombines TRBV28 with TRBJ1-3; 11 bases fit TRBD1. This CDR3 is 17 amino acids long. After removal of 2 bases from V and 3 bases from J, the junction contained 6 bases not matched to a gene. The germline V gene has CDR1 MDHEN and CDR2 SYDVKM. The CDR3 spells CASSLAGQGAFGNTIYF. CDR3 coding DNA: TGTGCCAGCAGTTTAGCAGGACAGGGGGCTTTTGGAAACACCATATATTTT. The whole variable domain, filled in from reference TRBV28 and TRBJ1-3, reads DVKVTQSSRYLVKRTGEKVFLECVQDMDHENMFWYRQDPGLGLRLIYFSYDVKMKEKGDIPEGYSVSREKKERFSLILESASTNQTSMYLCASSLAGQGAFGNTIYFGEGSWLTVV.

Here the CDR3 DNA reads TGTGCCCGGGACAGAGACTCTGGGGCCAACGTCCTGACTTTC. It translates to CARDRDSGANVLTF. J is TRBJ2-6 and V is TRBV30; 7 bases are shared with TRBD1. Trimming at V came to 8 bases and at J to 0 bases, leaving 4 bases not matched to a gene. The CDR3 is 14 residues long. Per germline, CDR1 GTSNPN and CDR2 SVGIG (reference sequence).

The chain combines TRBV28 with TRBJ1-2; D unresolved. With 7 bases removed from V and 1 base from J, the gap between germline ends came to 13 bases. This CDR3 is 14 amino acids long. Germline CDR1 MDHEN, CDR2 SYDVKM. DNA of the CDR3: TGTGCCAGCACCCTCCAAGCGGTTAACTATGGCTACACCTTC. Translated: CASTLQAVNYGYTF.